This T cell receptor (beta chain) was identified during a study of blood T cell repertoires in COVID-19. Study overall: Donors in the United States, Italy and Spain gave samples during acute or convalescent COVID-19. PBMCs, B-cell-depleted T cells, or T cells provided the cDNA or gDNA that made up the material.

Authors' processing steps: Amplification of reference gene primers was used by the study to estimate nucleated cell counts. This table comes from immunoSEQ multiplex PCR, and its TCRdb copy is limited to in-frame clones, with some not included. V, J and clone size derive from that table, while D and trimming were established from the DNA sequence. The table records over 250,000 clones, roughly 77% of them present only once. Trimming at V came to 4 bases and at J to 0 bases, leaving 3 bases not matched to a gene. CDR3 length: 15 residues. The V gene's germline CDR1 is KGHSH and CDR2 LQKENI. Source material: peripheral blood. This sequence joins TRBV18 and TRBJ1-5; 7 bases match TRBD1. The receptor comes from a woman aged 80 or over with acute or convalescent COVID-19. CDR3 bases: TGTGCCAGCTCACTTACAGGGGATAGCAATCAGCCCCAGCATTTT. It codes for CASSLTGDSNQPQHF.